This TCR beta chain was profiled in a study of Ad26.COV2.S vaccination and SARS-CoV-2 variants. Across the study: Intramuscularly, Ad26.COV2.S was given either once or twice, 56 days apart.

The method was immunoSEQ multiplex PCR; TCRdb's version includes in-frame clones alone and lacks a portion of them. The sample lists 350,000 to 400,000 clones, 80% to 90% seen once, with roughly 3.2% in the top ten. The treatment is: around 19 received Ad26.COV2.S at low or high dose, single or two shots; 5 received placebo; per-sample allocation not given. It was on day 63 after the first vaccine or placebo injection that samples were taken. Germline V gene sequence: CDR1 MRHNA, CDR2 SNTAGT. V lost 2 bases and J lost 2, with 7 bases in between. The CDR3 sequence is 15 residues long. Sequenced material: peripheral blood, taken in a trial of Ad26.COV2.S vaccine versus placebo. This chain connects TRBV6-4 to TRBJ2-6; D gene unclear. The TCR originated in a person aged 18 to 65 who received the Ad26.COV2.S COVID-19 vaccine or a placebo. CDR3 loop: CASSDNSPGANVLTF. The DNA of the CDR3 is TGTGCCAGCAGTGACAACTCCCCTGGGGCCAACGTCCTGACTTTC.